This TCR beta chain was observed in a study of blood T cell repertoires in COVID-19. Study-wide context: Donors in the United States, Italy and Spain gave samples during acute or convalescent COVID-19. PBMCs, B-cell-depleted T cells, or T cells were the source of the cDNA or gDNA that made up the material.

Original methodology: Using reference gene primer amplification, nucleated cell counts were estimated. Clones were read by immunoSEQ multiplex PCR, and TCRdb kept only the in-frame ones, dropping some. V, J and clone size were drawn from that table, and D and trimming were deduced from the DNA. The data show about 140,000 clones, 80% to 85% seen once. The length of the CDR3 is 16 residues. Germline CDR1 is ENHRY and CDR2 is SYGVKD. Trimming pared 2 bases from V and 1 base from J, leaving 11 bases between. The chain is built from TRBV10-3 and TRBJ2-2; D uncertain. The sequenced sample was peripheral blood. This clonotype was obtained from a human donor in a cohort sampled during active COVID-19. The DNA of the CDR3 is TGTGCCATCAGTGAGCTTGCTAGAGAGAACACCGGGGAGCTGTTTTTT. As protein: CAISELARENTGELFF.